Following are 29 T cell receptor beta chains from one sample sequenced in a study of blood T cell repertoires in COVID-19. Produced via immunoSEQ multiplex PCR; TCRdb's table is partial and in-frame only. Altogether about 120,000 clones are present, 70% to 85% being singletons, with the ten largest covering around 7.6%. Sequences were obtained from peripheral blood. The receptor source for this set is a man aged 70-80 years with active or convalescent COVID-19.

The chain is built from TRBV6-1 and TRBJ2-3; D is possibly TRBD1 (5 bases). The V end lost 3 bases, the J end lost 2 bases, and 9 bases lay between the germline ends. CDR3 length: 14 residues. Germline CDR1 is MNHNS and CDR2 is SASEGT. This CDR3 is CASSDTGLTDTQYF. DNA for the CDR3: TGTGCCAGCAGTGACACAGGCCTCACAGATACGCAGTATTTT.

The CDR3 DNA sequence: TGTGCCAGCAGCCAAGAACAGGGGTTTGTCTACGAGCAGTACTTC. Protein product: CASSQEQGFVYEQYF. The rearrangement uses TRBV4-2 and TRBJ2-7; 7 nucleotides line up with TRBD1. This CDR3 has 15 residues. CDR1 and CDR2 (germline): LGHNA, YNFKEQ. V lost 0 bases to trimming and J lost 3 bases; unmatched junction nucleotides: 5.

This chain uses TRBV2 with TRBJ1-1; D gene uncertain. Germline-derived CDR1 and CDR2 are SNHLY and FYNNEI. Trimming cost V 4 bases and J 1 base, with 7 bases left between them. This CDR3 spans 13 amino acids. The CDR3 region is CASSGSSNTEAFF. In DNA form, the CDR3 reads TGTGCCAGCAGTGGCAGTTCGAACACTGAAGCTTTCTTT. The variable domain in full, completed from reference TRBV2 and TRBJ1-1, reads EPEVTQTPSHQVTQMGQEVILRCVPISNHLYFYWYRQILGQKVEFLVSFYNNEISEKSEIFDDQFSVERPDGSNFTLKIRSTKLEDSAMYFCASSGSSNTEAFFGQGTRLTVV.

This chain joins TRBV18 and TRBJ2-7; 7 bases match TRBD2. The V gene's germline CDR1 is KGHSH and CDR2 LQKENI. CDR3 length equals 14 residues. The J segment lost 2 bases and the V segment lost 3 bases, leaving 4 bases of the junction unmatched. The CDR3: CASSPGRGTYEQYF. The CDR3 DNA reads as TGTGCCAGCTCACCCGGGCGGGGGACCTACGAGCAGTACTTC.

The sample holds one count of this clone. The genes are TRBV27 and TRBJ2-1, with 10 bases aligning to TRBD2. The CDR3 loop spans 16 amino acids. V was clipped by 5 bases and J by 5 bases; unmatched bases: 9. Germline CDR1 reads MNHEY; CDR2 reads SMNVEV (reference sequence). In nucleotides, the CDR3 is TGTGCCAGCAGTATGAGGGTACTAGCGGGACACAATGAGCAGTTCTTC. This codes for CASSMRVLAGHNEQFF.

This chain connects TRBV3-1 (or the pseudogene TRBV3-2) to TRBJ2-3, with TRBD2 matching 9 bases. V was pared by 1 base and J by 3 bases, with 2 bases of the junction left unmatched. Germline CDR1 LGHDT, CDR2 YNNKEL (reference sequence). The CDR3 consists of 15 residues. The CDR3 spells CASSQGGLATDTQYF. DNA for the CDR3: TGTGCCAGCAGCCAAGGGGGACTAGCAACAGATACGCAGTATTTT.

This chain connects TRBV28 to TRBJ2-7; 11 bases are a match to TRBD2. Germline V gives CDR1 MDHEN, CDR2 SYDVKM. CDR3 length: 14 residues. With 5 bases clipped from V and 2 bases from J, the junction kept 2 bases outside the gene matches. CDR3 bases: TGTGCCAGCAGTACTAGCGGGGGTACCTACGAGCAGTACTTC. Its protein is CASSTSGGTYEQYF.

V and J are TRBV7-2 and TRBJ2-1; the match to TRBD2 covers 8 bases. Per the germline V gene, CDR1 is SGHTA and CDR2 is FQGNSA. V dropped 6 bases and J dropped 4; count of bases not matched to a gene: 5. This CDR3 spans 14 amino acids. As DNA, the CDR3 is TGTGCCAGCAGTTTTACTAGCGGATACAATGAGCAGTTCTTC. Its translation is CASSFTSGYNEQFF.

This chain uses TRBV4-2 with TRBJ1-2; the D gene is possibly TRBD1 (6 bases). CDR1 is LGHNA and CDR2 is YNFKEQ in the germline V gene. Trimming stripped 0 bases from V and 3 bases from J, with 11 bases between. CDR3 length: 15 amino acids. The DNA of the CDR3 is TGTGCCAGCAGCCAAGAACAGGGTGAGCACTATGGCTACACCTTC. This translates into CASSQEQGEHYGYTF.

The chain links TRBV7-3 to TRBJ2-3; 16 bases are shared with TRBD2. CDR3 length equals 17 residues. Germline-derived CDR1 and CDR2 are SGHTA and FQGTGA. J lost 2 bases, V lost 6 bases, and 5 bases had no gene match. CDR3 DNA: TGTGCCAGCAGATCGGGACTAGCGGGAGGGACCACAGATACGCAGTATTTT. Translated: CASRSGLAGGTTDTQYF.

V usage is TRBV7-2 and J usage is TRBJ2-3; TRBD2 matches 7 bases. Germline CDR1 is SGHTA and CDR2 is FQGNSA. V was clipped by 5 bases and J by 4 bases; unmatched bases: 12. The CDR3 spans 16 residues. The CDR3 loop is CASSPNLGGASDTQYF. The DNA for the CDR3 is TGTGCCAGCAGCCCGAACCTGGGAGGGGCTTCAGATACGCAGTATTTT.

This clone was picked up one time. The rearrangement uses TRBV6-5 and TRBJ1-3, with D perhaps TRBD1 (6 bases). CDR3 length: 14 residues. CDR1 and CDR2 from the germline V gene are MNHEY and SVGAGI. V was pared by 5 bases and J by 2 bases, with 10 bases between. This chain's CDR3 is CASSPGVTGNTIYF. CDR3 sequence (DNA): TGTGCCAGCAGTCCAGGGGTCACTGGAAACACCATATATTTT.

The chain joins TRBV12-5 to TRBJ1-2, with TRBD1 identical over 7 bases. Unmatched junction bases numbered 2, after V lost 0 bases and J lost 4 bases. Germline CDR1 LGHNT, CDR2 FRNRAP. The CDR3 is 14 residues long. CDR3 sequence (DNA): TGTGCTAGTGGTTTGGTAAGGGACAGCTATGGCTACACCTTC. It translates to CASGLVRDSYGYTF.

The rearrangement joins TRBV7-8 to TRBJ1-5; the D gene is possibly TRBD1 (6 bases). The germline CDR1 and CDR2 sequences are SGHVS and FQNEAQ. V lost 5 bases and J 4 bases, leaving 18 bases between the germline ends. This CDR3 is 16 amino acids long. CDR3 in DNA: TGTGCCAGCAGCGCTCAAGGCCGGCAGGGGAATCAGCCCCAGCATTTT. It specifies CASSAQGRQGNQPQHF.

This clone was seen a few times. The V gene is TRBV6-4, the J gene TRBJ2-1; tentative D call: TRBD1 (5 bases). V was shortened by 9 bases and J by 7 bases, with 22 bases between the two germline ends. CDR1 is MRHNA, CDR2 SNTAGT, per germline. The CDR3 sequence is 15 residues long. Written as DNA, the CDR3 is TGTGCCAGGGGCCGACAGACCCGAATCTGGAATGAGCAGTTCTTC. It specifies CARGRQTRIWNEQFF.

CDR3 in amino acids: CASSADRSSYNEQFF. CDR3 sequence (DNA): TGTGCCAGCAGCGCTGACAGGAGCTCCTACAATGAGCAGTTCTTC. This chain uses TRBV9 with TRBJ2-1; D is perhaps TRBD1 (6 bases). The CDR3 is made up of 15 amino acids. CDR1 and CDR2 (germline): SGDLS, YYNGEE. Trimming removed 3 bases from V and 0 bases from J, with 10 bases in between.

The CDR3 DNA follows: TGTGCCAGCAGCGTAGGGACAGGGAATTACTATGGCTACACCTTC. Its translation is CASSVGTGNYYGYTF. The V gene is TRBV5-4, the J gene TRBJ1-2; 9 nucleotides align to TRBD1. This CDR3 has 15 residues. J gave up 3 bases and V 4 bases, and 7 bases lay outside the gene matches. Per germline, CDR1 SGHNT and CDR2 YYREEE (reference sequence). The full variable domain, with the rest looked up from reference TRBV5-4 and TRBJ1-2, is ETGVTQSPTHLIKTRGQQVTLRCSSQSGHNTVSWYQQALGQGPQFIFQYYREEENGRGNFPPRFSGLQFPNYSSELNVNALELDDSALYLCASSVGTGNYYGYTFGSGTRLTVV.

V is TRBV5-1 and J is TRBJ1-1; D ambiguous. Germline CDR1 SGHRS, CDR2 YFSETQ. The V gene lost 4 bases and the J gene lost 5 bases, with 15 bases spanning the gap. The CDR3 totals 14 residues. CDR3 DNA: TGCGCCAGCAGCACCGGCGAGGGCCATACTGAAGCTTTCTTT. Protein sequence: CASSTGEGHTEAFF.

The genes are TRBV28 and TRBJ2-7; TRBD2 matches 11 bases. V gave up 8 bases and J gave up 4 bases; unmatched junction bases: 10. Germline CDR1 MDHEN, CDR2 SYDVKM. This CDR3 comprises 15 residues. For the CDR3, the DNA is TGTGCCAGCGGTACTGCTAGCGGGGGGCGGTACGAGCAGTACTTC. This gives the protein CASGTASGGRYEQYF.

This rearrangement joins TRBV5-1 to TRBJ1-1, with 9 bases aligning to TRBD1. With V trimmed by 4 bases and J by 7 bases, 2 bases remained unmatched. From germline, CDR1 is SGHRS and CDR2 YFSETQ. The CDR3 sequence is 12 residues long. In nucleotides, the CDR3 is TGCGCCAGCAGCCCGGGACAGGGTGAAGCTTTCTTT. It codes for CASSPGQGEAFF.

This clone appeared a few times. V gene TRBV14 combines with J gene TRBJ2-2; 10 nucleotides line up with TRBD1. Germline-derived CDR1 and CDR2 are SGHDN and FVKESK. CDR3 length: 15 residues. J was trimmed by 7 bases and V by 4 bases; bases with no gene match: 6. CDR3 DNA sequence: TGTGCCAGCAGCCGGCGACAGGGGGCGATCGGGGAGCTGTTTTTT. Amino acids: CASSRRQGAIGELFF.

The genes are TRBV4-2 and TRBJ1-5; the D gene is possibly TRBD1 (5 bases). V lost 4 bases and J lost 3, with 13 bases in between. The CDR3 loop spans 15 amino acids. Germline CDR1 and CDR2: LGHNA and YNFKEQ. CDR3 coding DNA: TGTGCCAGCAGCCGCACTATAGGGGACAATCAGCCCCAGCATTTT. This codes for CASSRTIGDNQPQHF.

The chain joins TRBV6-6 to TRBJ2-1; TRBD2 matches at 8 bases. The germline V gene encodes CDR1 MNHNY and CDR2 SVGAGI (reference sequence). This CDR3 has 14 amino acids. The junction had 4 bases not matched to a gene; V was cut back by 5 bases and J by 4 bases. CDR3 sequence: CASSLAGAYNEQFF. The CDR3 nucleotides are TGTGCCAGCAGTCTAGCGGGCGCGTACAATGAGCAGTTCTTC.

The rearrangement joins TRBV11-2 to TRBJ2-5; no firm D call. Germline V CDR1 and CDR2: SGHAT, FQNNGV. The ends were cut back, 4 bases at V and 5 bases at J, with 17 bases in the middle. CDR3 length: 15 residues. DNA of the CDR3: TGTGCCAGCAGCTCGGTTCAGAGTCGCAGGGAGACCCAGTACTTC. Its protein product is CASSSVQSRRETQYF.

CDR3 bases: TGTGCCAGTACAAAAATGTCCCAGAACACTGAAGCTTTCTTT. Encoded protein: CASTKMSQNTEAFF. The V gene is TRBV19, the J gene TRBJ1-1; D not certain. The CDR3 is 14 amino acids. Germline V gives CDR1 LNHDA, CDR2 SQIVND (reference sequence). V was clipped by 7 bases and J by 1 base, with 13 bases between them. Based on the CDR3 plus reference TRBV19 and TRBJ1-1, the full variable domain is DGGITQSPKYLFRKEGQNVTLSCEQNLNHDAMYWYRQDPGQGLRLIYYSQIVNDFQKGDIAEGYSVSREKKESFPLTVTSAQKNPTAFYLCASTKMSQNTEAFFGQGTRLTVV.

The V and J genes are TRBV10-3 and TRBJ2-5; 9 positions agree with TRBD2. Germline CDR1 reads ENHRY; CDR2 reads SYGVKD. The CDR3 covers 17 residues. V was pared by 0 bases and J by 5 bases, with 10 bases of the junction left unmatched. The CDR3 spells CAISESLAGGPWETQYF. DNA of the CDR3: TGTGCCATCAGTGAGTCGCTGGCGGGAGGGCCTTGGGAGACCCAGTACTTC.

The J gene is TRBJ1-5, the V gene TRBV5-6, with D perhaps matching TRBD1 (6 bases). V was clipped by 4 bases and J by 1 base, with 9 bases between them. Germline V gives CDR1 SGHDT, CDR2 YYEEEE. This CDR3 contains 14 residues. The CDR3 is CASSVGQSNQPQHF. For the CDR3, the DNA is TGTGCCAGCAGCGTCGGACAGAGCAATCAGCCCCAGCATTTT.

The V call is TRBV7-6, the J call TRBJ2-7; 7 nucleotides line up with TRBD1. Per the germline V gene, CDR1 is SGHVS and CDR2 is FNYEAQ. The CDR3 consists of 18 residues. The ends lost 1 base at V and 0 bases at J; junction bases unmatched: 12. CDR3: CASSLGPEDREPSYEQYF. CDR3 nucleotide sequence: TGTGCCAGCAGCTTAGGACCCGAAGACAGGGAGCCCTCCTACGAGCAGTACTTC.

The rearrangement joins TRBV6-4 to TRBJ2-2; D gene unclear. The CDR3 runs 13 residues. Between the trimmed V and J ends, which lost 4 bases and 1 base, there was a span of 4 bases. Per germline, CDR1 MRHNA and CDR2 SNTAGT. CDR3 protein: CASSARNTGELFF. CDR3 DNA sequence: TGTGCCAGCAGTGCGCGGAACACCGGGGAGCTGTTTTTT.